This T cell receptor (beta chain) was obtained from a study of beta chain features in type 1 diabetes. On the study more broadly: Patients and healthy donors were similar in age, gender and cell yields.

As concerns this clone: What it recognizes is unknown.

Overall study findings and caveats: In the patient group, naive, central memory and Treg TCRB repertoires seemed more alike than in the healthy donor group. Junctions at VDJ sites from type 1 diabetes patients had fewer insertions and more deletions. All four CD4+ subsets from Type 1 diabetes patients carried moderately but significantly shorter TCRB CDR3s.

Stem cell-like memory, regulatory, central memory and naive CD4+ cells were sorted via CD45RO/CCR7/CD25/CD127/CD95/CD27. The isolated RNA, all of it, was reverse transcribed, so expressed TCRB transcripts were what got sequenced. Repertoires were generated with immunoSEQ multiplex PCR, while TCRdb's copy carries only in-frame clones and drops some. The sample contains 400,000 or so clones, around a tenth of which appear only once. The ends were cut back, 4 bases at V and 1 base at J, with 8 bases in the middle. Germline V lookup: CDR1 MGHDK, CDR2 SYGVNS. CDR3 length: 14 amino acids. This clonotype originated in a man aged 25 to 45 with type 1 diabetes. Input material: central memory CD4+ T cells from blood. The V and J genes are TRBV25-1 and TRBJ1-5; D is ambiguous. CDR3 bases: TGTGCCAGCAGTGGCACAGTGAGCAATCAGCCCCAGCATTTT. Amino acids: CASSGTVSNQPQHF.